The next 13 T cell receptor beta chains were all read from a single sample in a study of CD8 T cells in Susac syndrome. Random hexamers served to reverse transcribe roughly 0.5 to 1 ug RNA. MiXCR was run by TCRdb on the immunoSEQ multiplex PCR reads, yielding one entry per CDR3 protein. The sample lists about 210,000 distinct CDR3 sequences, roughly 96% occurring once. Sequenced sample: CD4+ T cells from PBMCs. The source is a human donor with multiple sclerosis.

This clonotype has only a few counts. The chain carries TRBV19 and TRBJ1-2, with 8 bases matching TRBD1. Per germline, CDR1 LNHDA and CDR2 SQIVND (reference sequence). The CDR3 runs 13 residues. The V gene end was trimmed by 6 bases and the J gene end by 4 bases; junction bases not matched to a gene: 4. The CDR3 nucleotides are TGTGCCAGTAGCGACAGGGGCCCCTATGGCTACACCTTC. This encodes CASSDRGPYGYTF.

This clonotype has more than one count but fewer than ten. This chain links TRBV27 with TRBJ1-2; 7 bases line up with TRBD1. CDR3 length equals 15 residues. The ends lost 2 bases at V and 0 bases at J; junction bases unmatched: 3. Per the germline V gene, CDR1 is MNHEY and CDR2 is SMNVEV (reference sequence). The CDR3 spells CASSLRGQTNYGYTF. The CDR3 DNA reads as TGTGCCAGCAGTTTACGGGGACAGACTAACTATGGCTACACCTTC.

V and J are TRBV29-1 and TRBJ2-1; possibly TRBD1 for D (5 bases). Germline loops: CDR1 SQVTM, CDR2 ANQGSEA. Deletions cut 0 bases from V and 7 bases from J, with 16 bases between. This CDR3 comprises 15 residues. This CDR3 reads CSVEDSQGSVNEQFF. The CDR3 nucleotides read TGCAGCGTTGAAGATTCCCAGGGTTCGGTGAATGAGCAGTTCTTC.

The chain couples TRBV20-1 to TRBJ2-2; 7 bases agree with TRBD1. Per germline, CDR1 DFQATT and CDR2 SNEGSKA (reference sequence). The CDR3 is 17 amino acids. V lost 0 bases and J lost 7; bases outside the gene matches: 14. DNA of the CDR3: TGCAGTGCTAGAGACCGGAAAGGGACAGCAACTGGCGGGGAGCTGTTTTTT. It specifies CSARDRKGTATGGELFF.

V and J are TRBV6-5 and TRBJ2-7, with D possibly matching TRBD2 (5 bases). The CDR3 extends over 15 amino acids. V was shortened by 2 bases and J by 5 bases, with 16 bases between the two germline ends. The germline V gene has CDR1 MNHEY and CDR2 SVGAGI. CDR3 sequence reads: CASSYGGTSSDEQYF. CDR3 DNA sequence: TGTGCCAGCAGTTACGGAGGCACCTCAAGCGACGAGCAGTACTTC.

The J gene is TRBJ2-5, the V gene TRBV29-1; 7 nucleotides line up with TRBD1. This CDR3 spans 14 amino acids. Germline CDR1 SQVTM, CDR2 ANQGSEA. The V gene end was trimmed by 3 bases and the J gene end by 4 bases; junction bases not matched to a gene: 8. Here the CDR3 DNA reads TGCAGCGTTGATGAGGGGGCTATGGGAGAGACCCAGTACTTC. This codes for CSVDEGAMGETQYF. The entire variable domain, with the rest obtained from reference TRBV29-1 and TRBJ2-5, is as follows: SAVISQKPSRDICQRGTSLTIQCQVDSQVTMMFWYRQQPGQSLTLIATANQGSEATYESGFVIDKFPISRPNLTFSTLTVSNMSPEDSSIYLCSVDEGAMGETQYFGPGTRLLVL.

V usage is TRBV20-1 and J usage is TRBJ2-3; 7 bases agree with TRBD2. Trimming cost V 3 bases and J 0 bases; bases outside gene matches: 3. CDR3 size: 14 residues. Germline values: CDR1 DFQATT, CDR2 SNEGSKA (reference sequence). The CDR3 DNA sequence: TGCAGTGCTAGTGGGCGGGGGAGCACAGATACGCAGTATTTT. It yields the protein CSASGRGSTDTQYF.

The chain couples TRBV2 to TRBJ2-2; 7 bases fit TRBD2. Germline trimming cut 4 bases from V and 6 bases from J; bases unmatched to any gene: 8. There are 15 residues in the CDR3. The germline gives CDR1 SNHLY, CDR2 FYNNEI. Written as DNA, the CDR3 is TGTGCCAGCAGTGCTCTGGTGACTAGCCCCGGGGAGCTGTTTTTT. The encoded protein is CASSALVTSPGELFF.

This chain links TRBV29-1 with TRBJ2-1, with 7 bases fitting TRBD2. Germline V lookup: CDR1 SQVTM, CDR2 ANQGSEA. The V gene end was trimmed by 6 bases and the J gene end by 7 bases; junction bases not matched to a gene: 6. The CDR3 consists of 12 residues. The CDR3 bases are TGCAGCGTGCGACTAGCAGGGAATGAGCAGTTCTTC. It translates to CSVRLAGNEQFF.

CDR3: CASSVTGPSQPQHF. The CDR3 DNA reads TGTGCCAGCAGCGTGACAGGGCCAAGCCAGCCCCAGCATTTT. This chain joins TRBV2 and TRBJ1-5; 7 nucleotides line up with TRBD1. V gave up 6 bases and J gave up 7 bases; unmatched junction bases: 9. The CDR3 consists of 14 residues. Germline values: CDR1 SNHLY, CDR2 FYNNEI.

This sequence joins TRBV29-1 and TRBJ1-2; the D is unclear. V lost 5 bases and J lost 2, with 6 bases in between. Germline CDR1 is SQVTM and CDR2 is ANQGSEA. This CDR3 spans 11 amino acids. The CDR3 DNA follows: TGCAGCGTTATAGAAAACTATGGCTACACCTTC. Amino acid sequence: CSVIENYGYTF.

The genes are TRBV3-1 and TRBJ2-5; D may match TRBD1 or TRBD2 (5 bases each). Trimming stripped 3 bases from V and 1 base from J, with 9 bases between. Germline CDR1 is LGHDT and CDR2 is YNNKEL (reference sequence). The CDR3 covers 14 residues. The CDR3 region has the DNA TGTGCCAGCAGCCATCGGGGCGGCCAAGAGACCCAGTACTTC. The encoded protein is CASSHRGGQETQYF.

To note about this clonotype: The junction and the germline gene differ at one end; a read error may be behind it. The chain combines TRBV28 with TRBJ2-7; 8 bases are shared with TRBD2. There are 16 residues in the CDR3. The V gene's germline CDR1 is MDHEN and CDR2 SYDVKM. The chain's CDR3 is CASSLFVRGASYEQYF. The DNA for the CDR3 is TGTGCCAGCAGCTTATTTGTGCGGGGGGCCTCCTACGAGCAGTACTTC.